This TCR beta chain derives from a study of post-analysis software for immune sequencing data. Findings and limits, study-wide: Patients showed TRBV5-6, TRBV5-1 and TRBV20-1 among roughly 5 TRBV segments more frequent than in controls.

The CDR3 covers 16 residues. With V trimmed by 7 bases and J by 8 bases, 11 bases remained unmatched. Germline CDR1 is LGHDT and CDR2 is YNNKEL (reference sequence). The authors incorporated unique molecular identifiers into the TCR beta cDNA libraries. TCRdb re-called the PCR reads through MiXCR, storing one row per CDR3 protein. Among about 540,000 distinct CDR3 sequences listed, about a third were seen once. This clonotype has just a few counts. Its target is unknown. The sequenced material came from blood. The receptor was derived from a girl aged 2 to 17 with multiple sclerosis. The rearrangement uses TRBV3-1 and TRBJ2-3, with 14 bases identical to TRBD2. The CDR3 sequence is CASTSTSGGAQGTQYF. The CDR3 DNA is TGTGCCAGCACCTCGACTAGCGGGGGGGCCCAGGGTACGCAGTATTTT.